These T cell receptor beta chains were read from a single sample in a study of identifying expanded T cells in peripheral blood. Method: immunoSEQ multiplex PCR; TCRdb's copy keeps in-frame clones and lacks some. The sample lists about 130,000 clones; around 88% were seen once. Sequenced sample: blood. These receptor sequences come from a person between 18 and 70 years old in good health. The CDR3 runs from the conserved cysteine through the conserved F or W. The D gene is left open where the match is weak. A clone size is listed for some rows: how often the clone was seen (once, few, many), or a class if it is expanded.

j_gene,abundance,v_gene,d_gene,CDR3nt,CDR3aa
TRBJ2-7,.,TRBV28,.,TGTGCCAGCAGGGGAAACGTTCCCTACGAGCAGTACTTC,CASRGNVPYEQYF
TRBJ1-1,.,TRBV4-2,.,TGTGCCAGCAGCCAAGATGGGACTTCAAGGAACACTGAAGCTTTCTTT,CASSQDGTSRNTEAFF
TRBJ1-5,.,TRBV5-4,.,TGTGCCCCCCGGAGGGGACAACCCAATCAGCCCCAGCATTTT,CAPRRGQPNQPQHF
TRBJ2-2,.,TRBV18,.,TGTGCCAGCTCACCACCTAGGGGTTACGCCGGGGAGCTGTTTTTT,CASSPPRGYAGELFF
TRBJ1-4,.,TRBV7-9,.,TGTGCCAGCAGCCTGGATGAAAAACTGTTTTTT,CASSLDEKLFF
TRBJ1-6,.,TRBV6-5,TRBD1,TGTGCCAGCAGTGGGACAGGGGATAATTCACCCCTCCACTTT,CASSGTGDNSPLHF
TRBJ1-5,.,TRBV18,.,TGTGCCAGCTCCCCAAACAGGGGCAATCAGCCCCAGCATTTT,CASSPNRGNQPQHF
TRBJ2-5,.,TRBV7-3,.,TGTGCCAGCAGCTTATCGGGGCAACCGTACCAAGAGACCCAGTACTTC,CASSLSGQPYQETQYF
TRBJ2-2,.,TRBV5-1,TRBD2,TGCGCCAGCAGCGGGACCACTAGCGGGGGGCCCACCGGGGAGCTGTTTTTT,CASSGTTSGGPTGELFF
TRBJ2-1,.,TRBV5-1,.,TGCGCCAGCAGCTTCTTGAACTTGGGTGAGCAGTTCTTC,CASSFLNLGEQFF
TRBJ1-6,.,TRBV7-2,.,TGTGCCAGCAGCCTCGACACGCTAAGGAATTCACCCCTCCACTTT,CASSLDTLRNSPLHF
TRBJ2-6,once,TRBV4-1,.,TGCGCCAGCAGCCAAGATTGGGTTAGCGGAACGGGAGGGGCCAACGTCCTGACTTTC,CASSQDWVSGTGGANVLTF
TRBJ2-3,.,TRBV27,.,TGTGCCAGCAGTTTGGGCGTCCCAGATACGCAGTATTTT,CASSLGVPDTQYF
TRBJ1-3,.,TRBV19,.,TGTGCCAGTAGTATTCCGGGGCAGGGCATTGGAAACACCATATATTTT,CASSIPGQGIGNTIYF
TRBJ1-2,.,TRBV19,.,TGTGCCAGTAGTACTAGCGGGGGACAAGCTAACTATGGCTACACCTTC,CASSTSGGQANYGYTF
TRBJ1-2,.,TRBV7-9,.,TGTGCCAGCAGCTCAACAGGGAGGAGGGTCTATGGCTACACCTTC,CASSSTGRRVYGYTF
TRBJ2-7,.,TRBV18,.,TGTGCCAGCTCACCTGCGGTCTCCTACGAGCAGTACTTC,CASSPAVSYEQYF
TRBJ1-3,.,TRBV30,TRBD1,TGTGCCTGGGACAGGGGGCGCAGAGGAAACACCATATATTTT,CAWDRGRRGNTIYF
TRBJ2-5,.,TRBV9,TRBD1,TGTGCCAGCAGCGTAGGACAGGGGATAGAGACCCAGTACTTC,CASSVGQGIETQYF
TRBJ2-3,.,TRBV6-5,.,TGTGCCAGCAGTTACGACGGCACAGATACGCAGTATTTT,CASSYDGTDTQYF
TRBJ1-1,.,TRBV4-3,.,TGCGCCAGCAGCCAACTACCTCCCAACGGGGGCATCACTGAAGCTTTCTTT,CASSQLPPNGGITEAFF
TRBJ2-7,.,TRBV4-1,.,TGCGCCAGCAGCCAGCTCAGCGGACAGATGTCCTACGAGCAGTACTTC,CASSQLSGQMSYEQYF
TRBJ2-1,.,TRBV20-1,.,TGCAGTGCTAGTTTGACTGAGCAGTTCTTC,CSASLTEQFF
TRBJ1-1,.,TRBV19,TRBD1,TGTGCCAGTAGCTTACAGGGGGGGGACACTGAAGCTTTCTTT,CASSLQGGDTEAFF
TRBJ2-1,.,TRBV5-1,TRBD2,TGCGCCAGCAGCCTTGGGGGAGGGCAGTACAATGAGCAGTTCTTC,CASSLGGGQYNEQFF
TRBJ1-2,.,TRBV14,TRBD1,TGTGCCAGCAGCCCTCGTGGACAGGGGACTCAAGCTAACTATGGCTACACCTTC,CASSPRGQGTQANYGYTF
TRBJ2-2,.,TRBV19,.,TGTGCCAGTAGTTTGGGCTGGGTTGAGAACACCGGGGAGCTGTTTTTT,CASSLGWVENTGELFF
TRBJ2-2,.,TRBV4-3,TRBD1,TGCGCCAGCAGCCAAGACGGGACAGGACGAACCGGGGAGCTGTTTTTT,CASSQDGTGRTGELFF
TRBJ1-2,.,TRBV6-5,.,TGTGCCAGCAGCCTGGGGGGGACCGGGGTTAGGGGCTACACCTTC,CASSLGGTGVRGYTF
TRBJ1-1,.,TRBV7-9,.,TGTGCCAGCAGCCCTACTTCAGGCGGTAGGACTGAAGCTTTCTTT,CASSPTSGGRTEAFF
TRBJ2-3,.,TRBV6-6,.,TGTGCCAGCAGCCCCAACCGACTCAACACAGATACGCAGTATTTT,CASSPNRLNTDTQYF
TRBJ1-2,.,TRBV5-6,TRBD1,TGTGCCAGCAGCTTGGGGTTTACAGGGGGCTCTGGCTACACCTTC,CASSLGFTGGSGYTF
TRBJ2-1,.,TRBV10-3,TRBD2,TGTGCCATCAGTGATGGACTAGCGGGAGACAATGAGCAGTTCTTC,CAISDGLAGDNEQFF
TRBJ2-5,.,TRBV27,TRBD1,TGTGCCAGCAGTGGCGGCTCCGGGACAGGGGGAGTTAAAGAGACCCAGTACTTC,CASSGGSGTGGVKETQYF
TRBJ2-2,.,TRBV19,.,TGTGCCAGTAGTGCATCGGGTGTCTCCGGGGAGCTGTTTTTT,CASSASGVSGELFF
TRBJ2-6,once,TRBV6-1,TRBD1,TGTGCCAGCAGTGGGGCCGGGACAGGGGGCTCGGGGGCCAACGTCCTGACTTTC,CASSGAGTGGSGANVLTF
TRBJ1-5,.,TRBV9,.,TGTGCCAGCAGCGTAGGAGAGGGTGTGGGTCAGCCCCAGCATTTT,CASSVGEGVGQPQHF
TRBJ1-1,.,TRBV4-2,.,TGTGCCAGCAGCCAAGATCTTCGGGTAACTGAAGCTTTCTTT,CASSQDLRVTEAFF
TRBJ2-1,.,TRBV29-1,TRBD2,TGCAGCGTTGAAGATCGGACGGGGGGAATGGATGAGCAGTTCTTC,CSVEDRTGGMDEQFF
TRBJ2-7,once,TRBV5-1,TRBD1,TGCGCCAGCAGCCCGGGGACAGGCAACCCCTACGAGCAGTACTTC,CASSPGTGNPYEQYF
TRBJ1-1,.,TRBV5-1,.,TGCGCCAGCAGCTTGGGTCCCCTAATAAACACTGAAGCTTTCTTT,CASSLGPLINTEAFF
TRBJ2-7,.,TRBV9,TRBD1,TGTGCCAGCAGCGTAGGGGTGACAGGGGTTGACGAGCAGTACTTC,CASSVGVTGVDEQYF
TRBJ1-5,.,TRBV5-6,.,TGTGCCAGCAGCTCCGGCGGGCGGTGGGGCAATCAGCCCCAGCATTTT,CASSSGGRWGNQPQHF
TRBJ2-3,.,TRBV19,.,TGTGCCATTGGGGCAGCGGGTACAGATACGCAGTATTTT,CAIGAAGTDTQYF
TRBJ2-7,.,TRBV7-2,TRBD2,TGTGCCAGCAGCTCATGGACTAGCGGGGGGAGTGAGCAGTACTTC,CASSSWTSGGSEQYF
TRBJ1-2,once,TRBV7-8,TRBD1,TGTGCCAGCAGCTTAGCCCCGACAGGGGGGACTGGCTACACCTTC,CASSLAPTGGTGYTF
TRBJ1-4,.,TRBV18,TRBD1,TGTGCCAGCCAAGGGACAGGGGGAGATGAAAAACTGTTTTTT,CASQGTGGDEKLFF
TRBJ2-1,.,TRBV19,.,TGTGCCAGTAGGGGCAGTTTCTACAATGAGCAGTTCTTC,CASRGSFYNEQFF
TRBJ2-1,once,TRBV5-1,TRBD2,TGCGCCAGCAGTCCTAGCGGATCCTCTCACAATGAGCAGTTCTTC,CASSPSGSSHNEQFF
TRBJ1-6,.,TRBV15,.,TGTGCCACCAGCAGAGAGGTCAGCAATTCACCCCTCCACTTT,CATSREVSNSPLHF
TRBJ1-2,.,TRBV11-2,.,TGTGCCAGCAGCTTCTCCAGGAACTATGGCTACACCTTC,CASSFSRNYGYTF
TRBJ2-5,.,TRBV7-9,.,TGTGCCAGCAGCCCGACTTTGACAGCCCAAGAGACCCAGTACTTC,CASSPTLTAQETQYF
TRBJ1-3,.,TRBV5-6,.,TGTGCCAGCAGCTTGGGTGTAACCGCTGGAAACACCATATATTTT,CASSLGVTAGNTIYF
TRBJ2-6,.,TRBV6-1,.,TGTGCCAGCCGGGTCCTCTACTCTGGGGCCAACGTCCTGACTTTC,CASRVLYSGANVLTF
TRBJ2-1,once,TRBV7-2,.,TGTGCCAGCAGCTTCCTTCCAGGGGCTTACAATGAGCAGTTCTTC,CASSFLPGAYNEQFF